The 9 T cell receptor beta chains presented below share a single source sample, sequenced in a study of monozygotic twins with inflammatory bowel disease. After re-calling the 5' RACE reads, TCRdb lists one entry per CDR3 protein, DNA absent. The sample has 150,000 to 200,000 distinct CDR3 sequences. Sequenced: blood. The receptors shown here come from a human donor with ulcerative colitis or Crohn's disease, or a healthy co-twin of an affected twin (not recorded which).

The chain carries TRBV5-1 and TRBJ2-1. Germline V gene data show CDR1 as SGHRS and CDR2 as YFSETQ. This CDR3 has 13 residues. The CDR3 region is CASRISGYNEQFF.

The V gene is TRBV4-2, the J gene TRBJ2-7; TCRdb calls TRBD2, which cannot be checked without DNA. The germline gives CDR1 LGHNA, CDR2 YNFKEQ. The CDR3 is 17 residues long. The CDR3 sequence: CASSQVSMGGTTYEQYF.

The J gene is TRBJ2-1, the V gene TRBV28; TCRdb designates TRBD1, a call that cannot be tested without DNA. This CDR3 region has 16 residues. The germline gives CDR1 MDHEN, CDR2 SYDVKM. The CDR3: CASSSPVRGAYNEQFF.

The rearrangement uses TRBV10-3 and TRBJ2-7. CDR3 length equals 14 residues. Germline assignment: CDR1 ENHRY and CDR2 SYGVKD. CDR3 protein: CAISEASYSYEQYF.

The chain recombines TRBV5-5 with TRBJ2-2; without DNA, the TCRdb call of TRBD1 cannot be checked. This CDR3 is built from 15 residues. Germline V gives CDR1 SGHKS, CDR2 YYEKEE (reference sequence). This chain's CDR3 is CASSWTGQNTGELFF.

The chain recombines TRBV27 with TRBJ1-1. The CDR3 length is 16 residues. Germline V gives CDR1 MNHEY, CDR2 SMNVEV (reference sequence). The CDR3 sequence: CASSLFSGGRNTEAFF.

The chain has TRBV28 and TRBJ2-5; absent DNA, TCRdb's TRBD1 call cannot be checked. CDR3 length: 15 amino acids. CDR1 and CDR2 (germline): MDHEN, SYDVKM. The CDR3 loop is CASSSYRGSGETQYF. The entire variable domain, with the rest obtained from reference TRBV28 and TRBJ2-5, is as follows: DVKVTQSSRYLVKRTGEKVFLECVQDMDHENMFWYRQDPGLGLRLIYFSYDVKMKEKGDIPEGYSVSREKKERFSLILESASTNQTSMYLCASSSYRGSGETQYFGPGTRLLVL.

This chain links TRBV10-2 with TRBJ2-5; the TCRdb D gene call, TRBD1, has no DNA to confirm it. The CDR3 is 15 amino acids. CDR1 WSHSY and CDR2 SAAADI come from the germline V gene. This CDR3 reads CASSARTGNPDTQYF.

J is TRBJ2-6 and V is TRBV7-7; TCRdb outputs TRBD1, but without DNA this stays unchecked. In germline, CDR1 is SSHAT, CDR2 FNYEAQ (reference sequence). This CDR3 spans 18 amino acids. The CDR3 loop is CASSRARGPLSGANVLTF.